What follows describes a single T cell receptor (beta chain). Only in-frame clones appear in the TCRdb table, and some are missing; sequencing was by immunoSEQ multiplex PCR. The sample comprises over 80,000 clones, more than 85% of which are singletons, and approximately 1.6% rests with the top ten. This specimen comes from a study of blood T cell repertoires in COVID-19. Overall study: The United States, Italy and Spain supplied acute and convalescent COVID-19 samples. Nucleic acid was either cDNA or gDNA, and it came from T cells, B-cell-depleted T cells, or PBMCs.

Sequenced: peripheral blood. This clonotype originated in a man in his sixties with acute or convalescent COVID-19.

DNA of the CDR3: TGCAGTGCTAGTGAGCAGTTCGATCAGCCCCAGCATTTT. Its translation is CSASEQFDQPQHF. This chain joins TRBV20-1 and TRBJ1-5; D is undetermined. Germline CDR1 is DFQATT and CDR2 is SNEGSKA (reference sequence). The ends were cut back, 3 bases at V and 5 bases at J, with 11 bases in the middle. The CDR3 has 13 amino acids.